One and the same sample provided the 10 T cell receptor beta chains below, sequenced in a study of graft-versus-host responses after intestinal transplantation. Clones were sequenced by immunoSEQ multiplex PCR, and TCRdb holds only the in-frame ones, with some missing. The data hold approximately 15,000 clones, with about 38% observed a single time. The researchers put some 200,000 CFSE-labeled responder cells into plates with some 200,000 irradiated, violet-dye-labeled stimulator cells. Sample: alloreactive CD8+ T cells from a mixed lymphocyte reaction culture, taken before intestinal transplant. Subset defined: CFSE-low proliferating T cells sorted from roughly 6-day pre-transplant mixed lymphocyte reaction (GvH or HvG direction). The receptors were gathered from a human patient who received an intestinal transplant.

This clone is medium-sized. The genes are TRBV2 and TRBJ1-4; the match to TRBD1 covers 7 bases. The CDR3 is 14 amino acids. Germline V gives CDR1 SNHLY, CDR2 FYNNEI. V shed 7 bases, J shed 5 bases, and the junction held 7 bases outside the gene matches. CDR3 sequence: CASIPGQMNEKLFF. The CDR3 region has the DNA TGTGCCAGCATTCCGGGACAGATGAATGAAAAACTGTTTTTT.

This clone turned up a few times. This chain uses TRBV5-1 with TRBJ1-2; 9 bases are a match to TRBD1. V was clipped by 5 bases and J by 5 bases; unmatched bases: 19. The germline CDR1 and CDR2 sequences are SGHRS and YFSETQ. The CDR3 is 18 residues long. Here the CDR3 reads CASRPLGFGQGSEYGYTF. CDR3 nucleotide sequence: TGCGCCAGCAGACCCTTGGGTTTCGGACAGGGGAGCGAGTATGGCTACACCTTC. Full variable domain (missing parts from reference TRBV5-1 and TRBJ1-2): KAGVTQTPRYLIKTRGQQVTLSCSPISGHRSVSWYQQTPGQGLQFLFEYFSETQRNKGNFPGRFSGRQFSNSRSEMNVSTLELGDSALYLCASRPLGFGQGSEYGYTFGSGTRLTVV.

This clone has just a few counts. This rearrangement joins TRBV30 to TRBJ2-3, with 8 bases matching TRBD2. Germline loops: CDR1 GTSNPN, CDR2 SVGIG (reference sequence). V trimming: 5 bases; J trimming: 4 bases; junction bases outside the gene matches: 8. This CDR3 has 14 amino acids. CDR3 nucleotide sequence: TGTGCCTGGGAAGCGGGAGCCCTAGCAGATACGCAGTATTTT. Translation gives CAWEAGALADTQYF.

The rearrangement uses TRBV13 and TRBJ2-1; D not resolved. The CDR3 contains 13 residues. V gave up 3 bases and J gave up 7 bases, with 10 bases separating them. Germline CDR1 and CDR2: PRHDT and FYEKMQ (reference sequence). CDR3 residues: CASSLDPDNEQFF. The CDR3 bases are TGTGCCAGCAGCTTGGATCCGGATAATGAGCAGTTCTTC.

The chain is built from TRBV5-4 and TRBJ2-5; weak D call: TRBD1 (5 bases). Germline values: CDR1 SGHNT, CDR2 YYREEE (reference sequence). The V gene lost 0 bases and the J gene lost 2 bases, with 11 bases spanning the gap. The CDR3 contains 15 residues. Here the CDR3 DNA reads TGTGCCAGCAGCTTGGGACCAGGGTCACAAGAGACCCAGTACTTC. Its protein product is CASSLGPGSQETQYF.

The chain recombines TRBV4-1 with TRBJ2-3; the D is unclear. There are 14 residues in the CDR3. From germline, CDR1 is MGHRA and CDR2 YSYEKL. Trimming took off 0 bases at V and 4 bases at J, with 8 bases between the two ends. DNA of the CDR3: TGCGCCAGCAGCCAAGACCCCCTCCCAGATACGCAGTATTTT. Its translation is CASSQDPLPDTQYF.

With respect to this clone: A much bigger clone sits one base away, suggesting this may be a read error. The DNA is left out, because the CDR3 cannot be placed on it with certainty; the CDR3 is given as TCRdb lists it. The chain joins TRBV28 to TRBJ2-2. CDR1 and CDR2 from the germline V gene are MDHEN and SYDVKM. Ends included, the CDR3 has 16 residues. CDR3 residues: CASSFPFGEGTGERFF.

The chain uses TRBV7-9 and TRBJ2-7, with 7 bases aligning to TRBD2. The CDR3 totals 15 residues. With 4 bases clipped from V and 3 bases from J, the junction kept 9 bases outside the gene matches. From germline, CDR1 is SEHNR and CDR2 FQNEAQ (reference sequence). The CDR3 here is CASSSAFPGGYEQYF. The CDR3 nucleotides read TGTGCCAGCAGCTCAGCGTTTCCGGGAGGCTACGAGCAGTACTTC.

This clone was seen a handful of times. The chain uses TRBV7-9 and TRBJ2-3, with 9 bases fitting TRBD2. From germline, CDR1 is SEHNR and CDR2 FQNEAQ (reference sequence). Germline trimming cut 0 bases from V and 2 bases from J; bases unmatched to any gene: 6. The CDR3 has 17 amino acids. The CDR3 spells CASSLAWGTSPTDTQYF. The CDR3 DNA is TGTGCCAGCAGCTTAGCATGGGGGACTAGCCCCACAGATACGCAGTATTTT.

The gene calls are TRBV5-1 and TRBJ2-7; 8 positions agree with TRBD1. In germline, CDR1 is SGHRS, CDR2 YFSETQ. The V and J ends lost 0 bases and 9 bases, in that order; junction bases with no gene match: 8. The CDR3 covers 14 residues. DNA of the CDR3: TGCGCCAGCAGCTTGGGACAGGGGTATTTAGGGCAGTACTTC. Translating it yields CASSLGQGYLGQYF.